The clone carrying this T cell receptor (beta chain) was seen only a few times. The germline gives CDR1 SQVTM, CDR2 ANQGSEA. This CDR3 is built from 13 residues. V lost 6 bases and J 4 bases, leaving 15 bases between the germline ends. A second PCR of about 6 to 12 cycles used a sample-barcoded 5' primer and a J-beta primer mix. TCRdb re-called the 5' RACE reads through MiXCR, storing one row per CDR3 protein. The repertoire has 700,000 or so distinct CDR3 sequences, 22% of them found once; the top ten carry 20% to 25%. The source of the sample is a study of blood T cells in healthy people across ages.

The sequence derives from a man between 65 and 85 years old in good health. This chain joins TRBV29-1 and TRBJ1-2; perhaps TRBD1 as D (5 bases). Sequencing used blood. The CDR3 region has the DNA TGCAGCGTCCTCGGACAAATGGGCTATGGCTACACCTTC. Amino acid sequence: CSVLGQMGYGYTF.